The clone carrying this T cell receptor (beta chain) was picked up many times. cDNA molecules, individually, were tagged with unique molecular identifiers. MiXCR, applied by TCRdb to the 5' RACE reads, yields one record per CDR3 protein. The sample lists just under 65,000 distinct CDR3 sequences, around 5.7% occurring once. The sample originates from a study of early T cells in non-severe SARS-CoV-2 infection. As for the study in general: Sequencing was performed on bulk RNA from unsorted whole blood, leaving chains unpaired.

V shed 3 bases and J shed 2 bases, with 14 bases lying between them. Germline CDR1 and CDR2: SGHDT and YYEEEE. This CDR3 is 15 amino acids long. The V gene is TRBV5-6, the J gene TRBJ2-5; possibly TRBD1 or TRBD2 for D (5 bases each). Sequences were derived from whole blood, sampled at baseline. This TCR was recovered from an adult who was a healthcare worker with PCR-confirmed SARS-CoV-2 infection or an uninfected control (not recorded which). The CDR3 spells CASSSGAGLQETQYF. In DNA, the CDR3 is TGTGCCAGCAGCTCCGGGGCAGGGCTACAAGAGACCCAGTACTTC.